These T cell receptor beta chains were read from a single sample in a study of cytomegalovirus exposure and HLA in healthy donors. Profiled with immunoSEQ multiplex PCR; TCRdb holds only in-frame clones, not every one. This table has around 100,000 clones, approximately 70% appearing once. Sequencing used PBMCs. These receptors were obtained from a man aged 30 to 45 in good health and CMV-seropositive. Each CDR3 is given with its conserved first and last residue.

CDR3 protein	V gene	J gene
CASSERDSNTIYF	TRBV6-1	TRBJ1-3
CASRLQGVGNQPQHF	TRBV28	TRBJ1-5
CASSLKGGVYGYTF	TRBV11-1	TRBJ1-2
CASRIDREYLNTEAFF	TRBV7-9	TRBJ1-1
CASSGPTEGAETQYF	TRBV2	TRBJ2-5
CASSATWDREHTNYGYTF	TRBV9	TRBJ1-2
CSGLGGDLAKNIQYF	TRBV29-1	TRBJ2-4
CASSLGQGRPQHF	TRBV13	TRBJ1-5
CASSPIRTGDFYFWGYEQYF	TRBV28	TRBJ2-7
CASSWDREDNEQFF	TRBV6-6	TRBJ2-1
CASSFLQGGSPLHF	TRBV27	TRBJ1-6
CASSSEGETDTQYF	TRBV6-5	TRBJ2-3
CASSIAYGRRNEQFF	TRBV19	TRBJ2-1
CASSSRDTVQETQYF	TRBV7-7	TRBJ2-5
CSAQKGQGDYGYTF	TRBV29-1	TRBJ1-2
CASSFEGQSNQPQHF	TRBV5-1	TRBJ1-5
CAISGLGANSNQPQHF	TRBV10-3	TRBJ1-5
CASTHTGRTEAFF	TRBV5-5	TRBJ1-1
CALPGSYNEQFF	TRBV9	TRBJ2-1
CASSPSRGQETQYF	TRBV5-1	TRBJ2-5
CASSPPTSPHTDTQYF	TRBV18	TRBJ2-3
CASSSRQGAYREAFF	TRBV5-5	TRBJ1-1
CATGTSGTDTQYF	TRBV6-5	TRBJ2-3
CASSLQGGNTIYF	TRBV5-4	TRBJ1-3
CASSLSFDRGYGYTF	TRBV5-6	TRBJ1-2
CASSSREGGDTDTQYF	TRBV13	TRBJ2-3
CASSLVGTGGLMNTEAFF	TRBV5-1	TRBJ1-1
CASSLMGRATSGKETQYF	TRBV7-3	TRBJ2-5
CASSVNRGTYGYTF	TRBV9	TRBJ1-2
CASSFAGTTNYEQYF	TRBV27	TRBJ2-7
CASSLRRGAGYGYTF	TRBV11-3	TRBJ1-2
CASSSPRTRGLADTQYF	TRBV27	TRBJ2-3
CASSWGLGITSTDTQYF	TRBV5-1	TRBJ2-3
CSVEDFPLTGVGAFF	TRBV29-1	TRBJ1-1
CASSLGLARNNEQFF	TRBV7-6	TRBJ2-1
CASSPLGTDTQYF	TRBV7-3	TRBJ2-3
CASTLALNSPLHF	TRBV6-5	TRBJ1-6
CASSYGDSEAFF	TRBV6-5	TRBJ1-1
CASSFQTSGVQETQYF	TRBV11-2	TRBJ2-5
CASSPQGRNDGYTF	TRBV18	TRBJ1-2
CASSEPGEWGGNEQFF	TRBV9	TRBJ2-1